A single sample gave rise to the 25 T cell receptor beta chains below, sequenced in a study of cytomegalovirus exposure and HLA in healthy donors listed by TCRdb under 2017. Library preparation employed the immunoSEQ multiplex PCR assay. A mixture of 60 forward primers for TCR Vbeta segments and 13 reverse primers for TCR Jbeta segments was used in the multiplex PCR. TCRdb mirrors the immuneACCESS table, restricted to in-frame sequences. Some clones are absent from its copies; in checked studies, under half trace to an unresolved V gene, and the reason for the others is unknown. Recorded for this sample are more than 95,000 clones; roughly three quarters of them occurred a single time. Under 4% of the sample belongs to the ten largest clones. Sequencing used PBMCs. The origin of the receptors is a man aged 25 to 45 in good health and CMV-seronegative.

This clone was found a few times. V usage is TRBV15 and J usage is TRBJ1-6, with D unclear. The CDR3 consists of 15 residues. Germline V lookup: CDR1 LNHNV, CDR2 YYDKDF (reference sequence). The ends were cut back, 4 bases at V and 0 bases at J, with 7 bases in the middle. Written as DNA, the CDR3 is TGTGCCACCAGCACCTACAGCTCCTATAATTCACCCCTCCACTTT. Encoded protein: CATSTYSSYNSPLHF.

This chain connects TRBV30 to TRBJ1-5; 12 bases fit TRBD1. From germline, CDR1 is GTSNPN and CDR2 SVGIG (reference sequence). The CDR3 has 15 residues. V gave up 3 bases and J gave up 7 bases; unmatched junction bases: 7. The CDR3 sequence: CAWSAGQGAAQPQHF. The CDR3 DNA is TGTGCCTGGAGCGCGGGACAGGGGGCAGCGCAGCCCCAGCATTTT.

The chain is built from TRBV9 and TRBJ2-7; 9 bases align to TRBD1. Trimming took 4 bases from V and 5 from J; bases not matched to a gene: 7. There are 14 residues in the CDR3. CDR1 and CDR2 (germline): SGDLS, YYNGEE. The CDR3 DNA reads as TGTGCCAGCAGCCCACGGGACAGGGAGGACGAGCAGTACTTC. As protein: CASSPRDREDEQYF. The whole variable domain, remainder taken from reference TRBV9 and TRBJ2-7, is DSGVTQTPKHLITATGQRVTLRCSPRSGDLSVYWYQQSLDQGLQFLIQYYNGEERAKGNILERFSAQQFPDLHSELNLSSLELGDSALYFCASSPRDREDEQYFGPGTRLTVT.

This chain joins TRBV19 and TRBJ2-7, with 11 nucleotides matching TRBD2. This CDR3 spans 14 amino acids. After removal of 9 bases from V and 5 bases from J, the junction contained 9 bases not matched to a gene. In germline, CDR1 is LNHDA, CDR2 SQIVND (reference sequence). The CDR3 DNA follows: TGTGCCAGCAGAACTAGCGGGAGTAGGAACGAGCAGTACTTC. Protein sequence: CASRTSGSRNEQYF.

CDR3 residues: CASSRSGGRNEKLFF. CDR3 nucleotides: TGTGCCAGCAGCCGCTCCGGTGGGAGGAATGAAAAACTGTTTTTT. The chain uses TRBV7-3 and TRBJ1-4; D unresolved. The CDR3 runs to 15 residues. Germline loops: CDR1 SGHTA, CDR2 FQGTGA. V was pared by 5 bases and J by 5 bases, with 15 bases between. Using reference TRBV7-3 and TRBJ1-4 for the parts outside the CDR3, the full variable domain is GAGVSQTPSNKVTEKGKYVELRCDPISGHTALYWYRQSLGQGPEFLIYFQGTGAADDSGLPNDRFFAVRPEGSVSTLKIQRTERGDSAVYLCASSRSGGRNEKLFFGSGTQLSVL.

This clone has only a few counts. The chain is built from TRBV11-2 and TRBJ1-1; D call uncertain. Germline loops: CDR1 SGHAT, CDR2 FQNNGV. Trimming shortened V by 5 bases and J by 4 bases, and 14 bases separated the two germline ends. The CDR3 consists of 14 residues. The CDR3 spells CASSLRAEGTEAFF. In DNA form, the CDR3 reads TGTGCCAGCAGCCTGAGGGCGGAGGGCACTGAAGCTTTCTTT.

This clone appeared once. The genes are TRBV13 and TRBJ2-1; D is unclear. The CDR3 has 12 residues. Trimming pared 2 bases from V and 4 bases from J, leaving 3 bases between. The germline gives CDR1 PRHDT, CDR2 FYEKMQ (reference sequence). This CDR3 reads CASSLYYNEQFF. CDR3 sequence (DNA): TGTGCCAGCAGCTTATATTACAATGAGCAGTTCTTC. Together with reference TRBV13 and TRBJ2-1, the CDR3 gives the full variable domain: AAGVIQSPRHLIKEKRETATLKCYPIPRHDTVYWYQQGPGQDPQFLISFYEKMQSDKGSIPDRFSAQQFSDYHSELNMSSLELGDSALYFCASSLYYNEQFFGPGTRLTVL.

The rearrangement uses TRBV7-9 and TRBJ1-2; TRBD1 might be the D (5 bases). V dropped 5 bases and J dropped 0 bases, with 13 bases sitting between them. Germline CDR1 and CDR2: SEHNR and FQNEAQ (reference sequence). CDR3 length: 15 amino acids. The CDR3, as DNA: TGTGCCAGCAGCCTGTCGACAGAAGCTAACTATGGCTACACCTTC. It yields the protein CASSLSTEANYGYTF.

This chain uses TRBV14 with TRBJ2-1; 11 nucleotides agree with TRBD2. Germline V lookup: CDR1 SGHDN, CDR2 FVKESK. Germline trimming cut 4 bases from V and 10 bases from J; bases unmatched to any gene: 12. The CDR3 loop spans 16 amino acids. The CDR3 DNA is TGTGCCAGCAGCCGATGGACTAGCGGGCTCAAGATAGAGCAGTTCTTC. Translated, it gives CASSRWTSGLKIEQFF.

The genes are TRBV5-1 and TRBJ2-3; TRBD2 matches 12 bases. The CDR3 spans 15 residues. The germline CDR1 and CDR2 sequences are SGHRS and YFSETQ. The trim removed 6 bases at V and 6 bases at J, leaving 8 bases unmatched. The CDR3 reads CASKLLAGGRDTQYF. In DNA form, the CDR3 reads TGCGCCAGCAAGCTACTAGCGGGAGGTAGGGATACGCAGTATTTT.

This chain uses TRBV11-3 with TRBJ2-3; a weak D match, TRBD2 (6 bases). V lost 4 bases, J lost 0 bases, and 14 bases lay in between. The CDR3 is 16 amino acids. Germline V gene data show CDR1 as SGHNT and CDR2 as YENEEA. The CDR3 is CASSSYPRESTDTQYF. In DNA, the CDR3 is TGTGCCAGCAGCTCCTACCCCCGGGAGAGCACAGATACGCAGTATTTT. The full variable domain, with the rest looked up from reference TRBV11-3 and TRBJ2-3, is EAGVVQSPRYKIIEKKQPVAFWCNPISGHNTLYWYLQNLGQGPELLIRYENEEAVDDSQLPKDRFSAERLKGVDSTLKIQPAELGDSAVYLCASSSYPRESTDTQYFGPGTRLTVL.

This chain connects TRBV28 to TRBJ1-4, with D perhaps matching TRBD1 (6 bases). With 8 bases removed from V and 6 bases from J, the gap between germline ends came to 16 bases. The CDR3 is 14 amino acids. Germline CDR1 is MDHEN and CDR2 is SYDVKM. CDR3 DNA: TGTGCCAGCTGGCGGGGGCGGTCTTATGAAAAACTGTTTTTT. This codes for CASWRGRSYEKLFF.

This chain connects TRBV6-6 to TRBJ2-1; D is possibly TRBD1 (5 bases). The CDR3 loop spans 13 amino acids. Trimming cost V 6 bases and J 5 bases, with 11 bases left between them. Looked up from germline, CDR1 is MNHNY and CDR2 is SVGAGI (reference sequence). CDR3 amino acids: CASRTPGNNEQFF. The DNA for the CDR3 is TGTGCCAGCAGGACCCCAGGGAACAATGAGCAGTTCTTC.

The chain combines TRBV2 with TRBJ2-1; D remains unclear. The CDR3 sequence is 15 residues long. The V gene's germline CDR1 is SNHLY and CDR2 FYNNEI. Trimming stripped 6 bases from V and 0 bases from J, with 12 bases between. CDR3 protein: CASSVVESSYNEQFF. In DNA, the CDR3 is TGTGCCAGCAGCGTAGTCGAGAGCTCCTACAATGAGCAGTTCTTC. Supplemented by reference TRBV2 and TRBJ2-1, the full variable domain reads EPEVTQTPSHQVTQMGQEVILRCVPISNHLYFYWYRQILGQKVEFLVSFYNNEISEKSEIFDDQFSVERPDGSNFTLKIRSTKLEDSAMYFCASSVVESSYNEQFFGPGTRLTVL.

This chain uses TRBV10-3 with TRBJ1-1; 7 bases match TRBD1. There are 14 residues in the CDR3. Trimming removed 9 bases from V and 4 bases from J; junction bases left unmatched: 11. CDR1 ENHRY and CDR2 SYGVKD come from the germline V gene. The CDR3 region is CAIGRTTGTTEAFF. In DNA, the CDR3 is TGTGCCATTGGGAGGACGACAGGGACCACTGAAGCTTTCTTT.

This clone was seen once. CDR3: CASGFNRDREANEQFF. The CDR3 DNA reads as TGTGCTAGTGGTTTCAACCGGGACAGGGAGGCCAATGAGCAGTTCTTC. The chain recombines TRBV12-5 with TRBJ2-1, with 9 bases fitting TRBD1. This CDR3 has 16 amino acids. Germline trimming cut 3 bases from V and 6 bases from J; bases unmatched to any gene: 9. Germline-derived CDR1 and CDR2 are LGHNT and FRNRAP.

The chain has TRBV7-2 and TRBJ1-1; weak D call: TRBD1 (6 bases). CDR3 size: 14 residues. V lost 4 bases to trimming and J lost 3 bases, with 12 bases between them. CDR1 and CDR2 (germline): SGHTA, FQGNSA. The CDR3 DNA reads as TGTGCCAGCAGCTCGGAGGGGGGGGACACTGAAGCTTTCTTT. This gives the protein CASSSEGGDTEAFF. Filled out from reference TRBV7-2 and TRBJ1-1, the complete variable domain reads GAGVSQSPSNKVTEKGKDVELRCDPISGHTALYWYRQSLGQGLEFLIYFQGNSAPDKSGLPSDRFSAERTGGSVSTLTIQRTQQEDSAVYLCASSSEGGDTEAFFGQGTRLTVV.

Only one count was recorded for this clone. J is TRBJ1-3 and V is TRBV6-6, with D unclear. The V gene lost 6 bases and the J gene lost 3 bases, with 18 bases spanning the gap. This CDR3 region has 16 residues. CDR1 and CDR2 (germline): MNHNY, SVGAGI (reference sequence). Here the CDR3 reads CASSPQRVQIGNTIYF. The CDR3 DNA reads as TGTGCCAGCAGCCCCCAGAGGGTCCAGATTGGAAACACCATATATTTT.

The genes are TRBV5-1 and TRBJ2-2; possible D gene TRBD1, 6 bases. The germline V gene encodes CDR1 SGHRS and CDR2 YFSETQ. Deletions cut 0 bases from V and 5 bases from J, with 11 bases between. This CDR3 contains 15 residues. CDR3 residues: CASSLGAGETGELFF. Written as DNA, the CDR3 is TGCGCCAGCAGCTTGGGGGCAGGGGAGACCGGGGAGCTGTTTTTT.

This clone was seen a handful of times. The rearrangement uses TRBV7-2 and TRBJ2-7; D gene uncertain. V lost 1 base and J lost 3, with 10 bases in between. CDR1 and CDR2 from the germline V gene are SGHTA and FQGNSA. This CDR3 has 14 amino acids. The DNA for the CDR3 is TGTGCCAGCAGCTTAGGTCCGGGTGGCTACGAGCAGTACTTC. Translation gives CASSLGPGGYEQYF. Full variable domain (outside the CDR3, taken from reference TRBV7-2 and TRBJ2-7): GAGVSQSPSNKVTEKGKDVELRCDPISGHTALYWYRQSLGQGLEFLIYFQGNSAPDKSGLPSDRFSAERTGGSVSTLTIQRTQQEDSAVYLCASSLGPGGYEQYFGPGTRLTVT.

This rearrangement joins TRBV7-9 to TRBJ1-1; possible D gene TRBD1, 5 bases. Germline V gene lookup returns CDR1 SEHNR and CDR2 FQNEAQ (reference sequence). V dropped 1 base and J dropped 0 bases, with 15 bases sitting between them. The CDR3 length is 17 residues. The CDR3 DNA reads as TGTGCCAGCAGCTTAGTTGGTGGGGGGATCATGAACACTGAAGCTTTCTTT. As protein: CASSLVGGGIMNTEAFF.

The gene calls are TRBV5-6 and TRBJ2-2; 12 bases agree with TRBD2. This CDR3 spans 17 amino acids. Germline CDR1 reads SGHDT; CDR2 reads YYEEEE. V was pared by 4 bases and J by 0 bases, with 4 bases of the junction left unmatched. The CDR3 DNA follows: TGTGCCAGCAGCCAAACTAGCGGGAGGACGAACACCGGGGAGCTGTTTTTT. It yields the protein CASSQTSGRTNTGELFF.

This clone was detected a few times. The CDR3 sequence: CASTPPGGSGNIQYF. The CDR3 nucleotides read TGTGCCAGCACCCCCCCGGGCGGGAGTGGAAACATTCAGTACTTC. The chain uses TRBV7-2 and TRBJ2-4, with 7 bases fitting TRBD2. With V trimmed by 7 bases and J by 6 bases, 12 bases remained unmatched. Germline CDR1 reads SGHTA; CDR2 reads FQGNSA. The CDR3 is made up of 15 amino acids.

This chain connects TRBV9 to TRBJ2-3; D is unclear. Germline CDR1 is SGDLS and CDR2 is YYNGEE. The CDR3 has 12 residues. Trimming cost V 3 bases and J 2 bases, with 4 bases left between them. The chain's CDR3 is CASSDITDTQYF. The DNA of the CDR3 is TGTGCCAGCAGCGACATCACAGATACGCAGTATTTT.

This clone showed up just once. The V and J genes are TRBV2 and TRBJ1-1; perhaps TRBD1 as D (6 bases). The V and J ends lost 11 bases and 0 bases respectively, with 10 bases between them. The CDR3 is 12 residues long. Germline values: CDR1 SNHLY, CDR2 FYNNEI. The CDR3: CAGGQLNTEAFF. CDR3 coding DNA: TGTGCCGGCGGACAGTTGAACACTGAAGCTTTCTTT.